This TCR beta chain was recovered during a study of molecular identifiers for immune sequencing clone quantification. Study background: In replicates, the authors split RNA from 20,000 or 100,000 naive CD8 cells five ways and sequenced four.

The study, taken as a whole, reports: Beyond 20 RNA copies, clones held over 97% of effector molecules, compared with under 1% in naive cells.

Germline CDR1 reads MNHEY; CDR2 reads SVGEGT. This CDR3 has 15 amino acids. The ends were cut back, 4 bases at V and 5 bases at J, with 17 bases in the middle. TCRdb re-derived calls from the PCR reads in MiXCR, one entry per CDR3 protein. This table holds 300,000 to 400,000 distinct CDR3 sequences, roughly 24% found once. This clonotype was seen more than once but under ten times. Its specificity is not known. Sequencing was carried out using naive CD8+ T cells from blood, with Jurkat cell RNA spiked in. Specified subset: FACS-sorted CD8+CD4-CCR7+CD45RA+ naive T cells. This rearrangement joins TRBV6-2 or TRBV6-3 to TRBJ2-5; D is possibly TRBD1 (6 bases). The sequence was obtained from a human donor in good health. Some libraries in this study had Jurkat cell RNA spiked in. The CDR3 bases are TGTGCCAGCAGTTCTCCCGGGACAACAGGGGAGACCCAGTACTTC. Protein sequence: CASSSPGTTGETQYF.